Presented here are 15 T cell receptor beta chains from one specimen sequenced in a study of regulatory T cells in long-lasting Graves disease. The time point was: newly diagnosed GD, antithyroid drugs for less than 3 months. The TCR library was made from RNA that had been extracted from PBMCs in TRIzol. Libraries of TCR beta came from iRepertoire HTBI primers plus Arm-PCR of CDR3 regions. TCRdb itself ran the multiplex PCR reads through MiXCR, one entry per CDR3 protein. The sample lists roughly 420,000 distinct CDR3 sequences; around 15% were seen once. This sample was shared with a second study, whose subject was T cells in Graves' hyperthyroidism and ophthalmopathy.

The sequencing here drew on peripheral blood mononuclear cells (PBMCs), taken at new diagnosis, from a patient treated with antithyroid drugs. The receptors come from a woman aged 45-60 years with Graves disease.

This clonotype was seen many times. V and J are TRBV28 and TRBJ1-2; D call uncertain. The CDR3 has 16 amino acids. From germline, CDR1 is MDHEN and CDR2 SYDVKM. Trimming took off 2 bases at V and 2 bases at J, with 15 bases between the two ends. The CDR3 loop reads CASSLAGQNVNYGYTF. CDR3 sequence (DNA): TGTGCCAGCAGTTTAGCCGGGCAAAATGTCAACTATGGCTACACCTTC.

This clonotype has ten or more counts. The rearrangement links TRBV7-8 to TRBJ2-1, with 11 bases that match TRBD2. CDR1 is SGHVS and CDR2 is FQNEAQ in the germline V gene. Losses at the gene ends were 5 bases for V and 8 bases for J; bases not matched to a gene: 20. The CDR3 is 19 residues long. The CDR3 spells CASSPTPAKLAGDVYEQFF. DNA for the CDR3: TGTGCCAGCAGCCCCACCCCCGCCAAACTAGCGGGGGACGTCTATGAGCAGTTCTTC.

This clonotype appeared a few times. The CDR3 nucleotides are TGTGCCAGCAGCCAAGACGCTCTTCCGACCCGTGTCAGACAAGAGACCCAGTACTTC. This translates into CASSQDALPTRVRQETQYF. The chain couples TRBV14 to TRBJ2-5, with unresolved D. Germline lookup yields CDR1 SGHDN and CDR2 FVKESK. The V end was cut by 0 bases, the J end by 2 bases, with 22 bases between. The CDR3 sequence is 19 residues long. Together with reference TRBV14 and TRBJ2-5, the CDR3 gives the full variable domain: EAGVTQFPSHSVIEKGQTVTLRCDPISGHDNLYWYRRVMGKEIKFLLHFVKESKQDESGMPNNRFLAERTGGTYSTLKVQPAELEDSGVYFCASSQDALPTRVRQETQYFGPGTRLLVL.

The CDR3 sequence: CASSEYGQGVVKETQYF. CDR3 nucleotides: TGTGCCAGCAGTGAATATGGACAGGGGGTAGTAAAAGAGACCCAGTACTTC. The chain has TRBV6-1 and TRBJ2-5, with 10 bases that match TRBD1. The CDR3 is 17 residues long. CDR1 and CDR2 (germline): MNHNS, SASEGT. V lost 2 bases and J lost 3; bases outside the gene matches: 9.

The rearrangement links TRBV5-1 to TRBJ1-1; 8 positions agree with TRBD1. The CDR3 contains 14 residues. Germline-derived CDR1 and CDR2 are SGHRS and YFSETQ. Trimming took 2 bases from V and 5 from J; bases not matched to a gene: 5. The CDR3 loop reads CASSLQGDSTEAFF. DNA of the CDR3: TGCGCCAGCAGCTTACAGGGGGATAGTACTGAAGCTTTCTTT.

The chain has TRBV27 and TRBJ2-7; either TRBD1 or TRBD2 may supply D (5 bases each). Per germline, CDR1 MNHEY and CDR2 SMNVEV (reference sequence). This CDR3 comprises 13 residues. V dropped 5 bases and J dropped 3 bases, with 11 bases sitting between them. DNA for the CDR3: TGTGCCAGCAGTCCCCGGGGCGTCTACGAGCAGTACTTC. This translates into CASSPRGVYEQYF.

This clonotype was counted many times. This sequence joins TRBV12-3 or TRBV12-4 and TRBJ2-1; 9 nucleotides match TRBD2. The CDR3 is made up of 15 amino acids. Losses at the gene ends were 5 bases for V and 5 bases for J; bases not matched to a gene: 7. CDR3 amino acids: CASSPGLAPDNEQFF. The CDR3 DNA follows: TGTGCCAGCAGTCCAGGACTAGCGCCTGACAATGAGCAGTTCTTC.

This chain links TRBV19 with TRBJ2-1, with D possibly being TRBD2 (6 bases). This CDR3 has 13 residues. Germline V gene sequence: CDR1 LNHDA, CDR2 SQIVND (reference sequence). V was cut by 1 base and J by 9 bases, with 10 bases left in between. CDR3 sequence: CASSIGSGAEQFF. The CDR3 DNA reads TGTGCCAGTAGTATAGGCTCGGGAGCTGAGCAGTTCTTC.

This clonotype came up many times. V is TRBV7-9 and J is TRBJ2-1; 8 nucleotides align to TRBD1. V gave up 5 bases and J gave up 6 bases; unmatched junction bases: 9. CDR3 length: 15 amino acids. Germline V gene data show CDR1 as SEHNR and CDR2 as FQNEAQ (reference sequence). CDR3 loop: CASSPQGARSNEQFF. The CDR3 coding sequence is TGTGCCAGCAGCCCGCAGGGGGCACGAAGCAATGAGCAGTTCTTC.

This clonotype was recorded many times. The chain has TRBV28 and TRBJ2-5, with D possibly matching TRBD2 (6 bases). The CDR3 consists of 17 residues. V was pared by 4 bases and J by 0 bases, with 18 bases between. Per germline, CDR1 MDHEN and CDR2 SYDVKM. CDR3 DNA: TGTGCCAGCAGTTCTATTCCGGGACTCCTGTACCAAGAGACCCAGTACTTC. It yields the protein CASSSIPGLLYQETQYF.

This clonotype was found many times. CDR3 sequence reads: CASSLGSGSDTGELFF. In nucleotides, the CDR3 is TGTGCCAGCAGCTTAGGGTCGGGGAGCGACACCGGGGAGCTGTTTTTT. V gene TRBV11-2 combines with J gene TRBJ2-2, with a possible D match to TRBD2 (5 bases). The V end lost 1 base, the J end lost 3 bases, and 12 bases lay between the germline ends. The CDR3 runs to 16 residues. Germline V CDR1 and CDR2: SGHAT, FQNNGV.

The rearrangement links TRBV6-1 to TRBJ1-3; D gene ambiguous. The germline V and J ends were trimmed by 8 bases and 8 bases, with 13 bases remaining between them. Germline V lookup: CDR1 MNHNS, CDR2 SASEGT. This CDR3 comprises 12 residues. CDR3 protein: CASYTIWDTIYF. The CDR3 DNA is TGTGCCAGCTACACAATTTGGGACACCATATATTTT.

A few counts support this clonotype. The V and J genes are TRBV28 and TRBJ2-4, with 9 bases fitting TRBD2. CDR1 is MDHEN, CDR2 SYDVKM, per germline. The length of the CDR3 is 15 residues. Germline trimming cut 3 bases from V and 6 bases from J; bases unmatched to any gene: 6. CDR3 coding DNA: TGTGCCAGCAGTTTGACTAGCGGATTCAGAAACATTCAGTACTTC. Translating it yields CASSLTSGFRNIQYF.

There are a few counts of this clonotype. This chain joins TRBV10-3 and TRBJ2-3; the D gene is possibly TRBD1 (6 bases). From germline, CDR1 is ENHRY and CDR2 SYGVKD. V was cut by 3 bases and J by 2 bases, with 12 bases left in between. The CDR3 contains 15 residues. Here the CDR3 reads CAISDLNRATDTQYF. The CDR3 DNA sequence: TGTGCCATCAGTGACCTAAACAGGGCCACAGATACGCAGTATTTT.

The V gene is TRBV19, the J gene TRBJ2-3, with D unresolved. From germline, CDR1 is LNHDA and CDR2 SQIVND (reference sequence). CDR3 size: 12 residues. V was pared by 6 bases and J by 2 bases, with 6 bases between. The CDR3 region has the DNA TGTGCCAGTAGCCACATCACAGATACGCAGTATTTT. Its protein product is CASSHITDTQYF.